Below, 29 T cell receptor beta chains from the same sample are listed, as sequenced in a study of tumor and adjacent non-tumor tissue in lung cancer. A modified ARM-PCR protocol with three rounds of nested PCR amplified TCRbeta. TCRdb re-called the multiplex PCR reads through MiXCR, storing one row per CDR3 protein. This sample carries 65,000 to 75,000 distinct CDR3 sequences, around 73% of them seen once, and the ten largest clones take 28%. No cell sorting was done before RNA was extracted from the tissue. The sample consisted of lung tumor tissue. These TCRs come from a man in his 60s with non-small cell lung cancer.

On this clonotype: Its ends do not fully match the called genes, so a read error is possible. The chain is built from TRBV6-7 and TRBJ2-3, with D tentatively TRBD2 (6 bases). TRBV6-7 is flagged as an ORF with uncertain function. The CDR3 runs 16 residues. CDR3 nucleotide sequence: TGTGCCAGCAGTTATACGAGCGGGCGGGCGGCAGATAGGCAGTATTTT. Protein: CASSYTSGRAADRQYF.

This clonotype was found many times. V is TRBV20-1 and J is TRBJ1-1; D remains ambiguous. This CDR3 contains 11 residues. Germline CDR1 and CDR2: DFQATT and SNEGSKA (reference sequence). Trimming pared 5 bases from V and 10 bases from J, leaving 14 bases between. DNA of the CDR3: TGCAGTGCTTTCTATGACGGGCGAGCTTTCTTT. Its protein is CSAFYDGRAFF.

With respect to this clonotype: The conserved phenylalanine or tryptophan is not found at the CDR3 terminus, so this likely reflects a read error. This chain joins TRBV6-5 and TRBJ1-4; D perhaps matches TRBD1 (6 bases). CDR3 size: 15 residues. Germline loops: CDR1 MNHEY, CDR2 SVGAGI. DNA for the CDR3: TGTACCAGCAGTTACGGGGGGGGGCGCGGTGAAAAACTGTTTTCT. Its translation is CTSSYGGGRGEKLFS.

About this clonotype: One junction end does not reproduce the germline sequence, and a read error may be involved. This chain uses TRBV6-1 with TRBJ2-3, with D possibly being TRBD1 or TRBD2 (5 bases each). The CDR3 is made up of 15 amino acids. CDR1 and CDR2 (germline): MNHNS, SASEGT. CDR3 nucleotide sequence: TGTGCCAACAGGATACAGGCAGGGAGCACACATACGCAGTATTTT. Its protein product is CANRIQAGSTHTQYF.

This clonotype came up once. One junction end disagrees with the germline gene, perhaps due to a read error. V and J are TRBV11-2 and TRBJ2-1; D unclear. Germline loops: CDR1 SGHAT, CDR2 FQNNGV. The CDR3 contains 15 residues. CDR3 nucleotide sequence: TGTGCTAGCAGCCTACCCGCTGTTGGGTTAAATGAGCTGTTCTTC. Translation gives CASSLPAVGLNELFF.

On this clonotype itself: The junction departs from germline at one end; a sequencing error may be responsible. This rearrangement joins TRBV29-1 to TRBJ2-5; TRBD2 aligns across 10 bases. In germline, CDR1 is SQVTM, CDR2 ANQGSEA. This CDR3 is built from 13 residues. The CDR3 nucleotides read TGTAGCGGGGGGCAGGGATATGGAGAGACCCAGTGCTTC. Amino acid sequence: CSGGQGYGETQCF.

The chain recombines TRBV20-1 with TRBJ1-4, with D possibly matching TRBD1 (5 bases). The germline gives CDR1 DFQATT, CDR2 SNEGSKA (reference sequence). This CDR3 has 15 amino acids. Trimming took 3 bases from V and 4 from J, leaving 15 bases between them. This CDR3 is CSASQGGAVNEKLFF. The CDR3 coding sequence is TGCAGTGCTAGCCAGGGAGGGGCAGTTAATGAAAAACTGTTTTTT.

The rearrangement uses TRBV6-2 or TRBV6-3 and TRBJ1-2; D is uncertain. Germline V gene data show CDR1 as MNHEY and CDR2 as SVGEGT. Trimming took off 7 bases at V and 3 bases at J, with 21 bases between the two ends. There are 16 residues in the CDR3. The CDR3: CASTYWDRKNDYGYTF. The CDR3 region has the DNA TGTGCCAGCACCTACTGGGATAGAAAAAACGACTATGGCTACACCTTC.

Ten or more counts support this clonotype. The chain carries TRBV6-5 and TRBJ2-1, with 9 nucleotides matching TRBD2. V trimming: 0 bases; J trimming: 1 base; junction bases outside the gene matches: 10. Germline-derived CDR1 and CDR2 are MNHEY and SVGAGI. CDR3 length: 19 residues. CDR3 sequence reads: CASSYSIAGDFRSYNEQFF. The DNA for the CDR3 is TGTGCCAGCAGTTACTCTATAGCGGGAGATTTTAGGTCCTACAATGAGCAGTTCTTC.

On this clonotype itself: At one boundary the junction diverges from the germline segment, which might be a read error. The V gene is TRBV6-4, the J gene TRBJ2-1; the D gene is possibly TRBD1 (6 bases). Germline V CDR1 and CDR2: MRHNA, SNTAGT. The length of the CDR3 is 16 residues. The CDR3 loop reads CASGDKGVESYNEQFF. The DNA of the CDR3 is TGTGCCAGCGGTGATAAGGGGGTGGAATCCTACAATGAGCAGTTCTTC.

CDR3 amino acids: CASNLTQGNCGYTF. CDR3 sequence (DNA): TGTGCCAGCAACCTAACACAGGGTAACTGTGGATACACCTTC. The chain uses TRBV6-5 and TRBJ1-2; D possibly corresponds to TRBD1 (6 bases). Germline CDR1 reads MNHEY; CDR2 reads SVGAGI. The V and J ends lost 7 bases and 11 bases respectively, with 23 bases between them. This CDR3 has 14 residues.

The chain uses TRBV6-5 and TRBJ2-3, with 7 bases identical to TRBD2. The CDR3 runs 18 residues. Trimming at V came to 4 bases and at J to 3 bases, leaving 16 bases not matched to a gene. Germline CDR1 is MNHEY and CDR2 is SVGAGI. CDR3 region: CASSSGLTGEPGTDTQYF. For the CDR3, the DNA is TGTGCCAGCAGTTCGGGACTAACGGGAGAGCCGGGTACAGATACGCAGTATTTT.

For this clonotype: One end of the junction fails to match germline, which may point to a read error. The chain joins TRBV11-1 to TRBJ1-1, with D perhaps matching TRBD1 (6 bases). CDR3 length: 13 residues. Germline CDR1 SGHAT, CDR2 FQDESV (reference sequence). The CDR3 loop reads CAISLATGAQAFF. The CDR3 nucleotides are TGTGCCATCAGCTTAGCGACGGGGGCTCAAGCTTTCTTT.

This clonotype was counted at least ten times. This chain uses TRBV20-1 with TRBJ1-1; D may be TRBD1 (6 bases). The CDR3 is 13 amino acids. The V gene lost 1 base and the J gene lost 5 bases, with 11 bases spanning the gap. In germline, CDR1 is DFQATT, CDR2 SNEGSKA (reference sequence). CDR3 loop: CSARAGQDTEAFF. In nucleotides, the CDR3 is TGCAGTGCTAGAGCGGGACAAGATACTGAAGCTTTCTTT.

Comments on this clonotype: Its ends do not fully match the called genes, so a read error is possible. V and J are TRBV20-1 and TRBJ2-2; 10 bases agree with TRBD2. Germline CDR1 DFQATT, CDR2 SNEGSKA (reference sequence). This CDR3 comprises 16 residues. The CDR3 protein is CSVTLAGGSETGELFF. CDR3 coding DNA: TGCAGTGTTACTTTAGCGGGAGGATCGGAGACCGGGGAGCTGTTCTTT.

Notes on this clonotype: The junction departs from germline at one end; a sequencing error may be responsible. The chain combines TRBV11-1 with TRBJ2-2; D unclear. Per the germline V gene, CDR1 is SGHAT and CDR2 is FQDESV (reference sequence). There are 14 residues in the CDR3. The CDR3 reads CASIYTSGTVELFF. As DNA, the CDR3 is TGTGCCAGCATCTATACCAGTGGCACCGTGGAGCTGTTTTTT.

On this clonotype itself: At one end the junction does not follow the germline gene, possibly because of a read error. V and J are TRBV6-1 and TRBJ2-2; TRBD2 aligns across 12 bases. CDR3 length: 16 amino acids. Germline CDR1 is MNHNS and CDR2 is SASEGT. CDR3 sequence reads: CASSGTSGNIHGGLFF. The CDR3 coding sequence is TGTGCCAGCAGTGGGACTAGCGGGAACATACACGGGGGGCTGTTTTTT.

Concerning this clonotype itself: A read error may produce the germline difference seen at one junction end. The chain uses TRBV6-1 and TRBJ1-5; the D is unclear. This CDR3 is built from 14 residues. CDR1 is MNHNS and CDR2 is SASEGT in the germline V gene. In DNA, the CDR3 is TGTGCCAACAACCCCTCTCTGAGCAATCAGCCACAGCATTTT. Its translation: CANNPSLSNQPQHF.

Remarks on this clonotype: The germline gene is not matched at one end of the junction; a read error may be the cause. CDR3 bases: TGCACCAGCAGCTTAATCGGCACCGGGGAGCTGTTCTTT. Translated: CTSSLIGTGELFF. This chain joins TRBV11-1 and TRBJ2-2, with a weak D call TRBD2 (5 bases). This CDR3 has 13 residues. Germline-derived CDR1 and CDR2 are SGHAT and FQDESV (reference sequence).

This clonotype showed up just a few times. A much larger clone is a single base away; this may be a read error. This rearrangement joins TRBV5-5 to TRBJ1-1, with a weak D call TRBD1 (5 bases). The CDR3 runs to 15 residues. Between the trimmed V and J ends, which lost 5 bases and 6 bases, there was a span of 20 bases. The germline gives CDR1 SGHKS, CDR2 YYEKEE (reference sequence). CDR3 nucleotide sequence: TGTGCCAGCAGACGCGACAGCGCTCATGGCTCTGAAGCTTTCTTT. It encodes CASRRDSAHGSEAFF.

On this clonotype: One end of the junction fails to match germline, which may point to a read error. The chain links TRBV11-1 to TRBJ2-2, with D perhaps TRBD2 (5 bases). Germline V gene lookup returns CDR1 SGHAT and CDR2 FQDESV (reference sequence). The CDR3 has 14 amino acids. The chain's CDR3 is CASNYTTGTGELSF. CDR3 bases: TGTGCCAGCAACTATACTACTGGTACCGGGGAGCTGTCTTTT.

This clonotype was seen a single time. The junction departs from the called germline gene at one end, perhaps through a read error. Written as DNA, the CDR3 is TGCAGTTCTGAAGTCGCGGGAGGGCTCGGCTCAGATATGCAGTATTTT. This translates into CSSEVAGGLGSDMQYF. The chain couples TRBV20-1 to TRBJ2-3; 9 nucleotides agree with TRBD2. In germline, CDR1 is DFQATT, CDR2 SNEGSKA (reference sequence). CDR3 length: 16 amino acids.

The V and J genes are TRBV20-1 and TRBJ2-7; TRBD2 is a possible D gene (6 bases). V gave up 7 bases and J gave up 1 base, with 17 bases separating them. This CDR3 spans 14 amino acids. CDR1 is DFQATT and CDR2 is SNEGSKA in the germline V gene (reference sequence). This CDR3 is CSVTGEGESYEQYF. In DNA, the CDR3 is TGCAGTGTTACGGGAGAGGGTGAATCCTACGAGCAGTACTTC.

The CDR3 here is CSVRAWTWRNEQYF. CDR3 in DNA: TGCAGCGTCAGAGCCTGGACATGGCGCAACGAGCAGTACTTC. The gene calls are TRBV29-1 and TRBJ2-7; possibly TRBD1 for D (5 bases). Germline values: CDR1 SQVTM, CDR2 ANQGSEA. The CDR3 contains 14 residues. The V gene lost 6 bases and the J gene lost 5 bases, with 20 bases spanning the gap.

This rearrangement joins TRBV10-3 to TRBJ2-2, with a weak D call TRBD2 (7 bases). The germline gives CDR1 ENHRY, CDR2 SYGVKD. The CDR3 covers 15 residues. CDR3 sequence: CVSQEGGASTGELFF. CDR3 sequence (DNA): TGTGTCAGTCAAGAAGGGGGGGCGAGCACCGGGGAGCTGTTTTTT.

The chain combines TRBV10-3 with TRBJ2-3; tentatively, D is TRBD1 (6 bases). CDR1 ENHRY and CDR2 SYGVKD come from the germline V gene. There are 16 residues in the CDR3. V was shortened by 3 bases and J by 3 bases, with 16 bases between the two germline ends. The CDR3 reads CAISEREQGATDTQYF. In nucleotides, the CDR3 is TGTGCCATCAGTGAAAGGGAACAGGGCGCAACAGATACGCAGTATTTT.

Worth noting for this clonotype: A read error may explain this, as a much larger clone is one base away. This chain links TRBV11-3 with TRBJ1-1; tentatively, D is TRBD1 (5 bases). Per germline, CDR1 SGHNT and CDR2 YENEEA. The CDR3 runs to 14 residues. The CDR3 nucleotides read TGTGCCAACAGCTTAGGAGGGGAGGGCAATGAAGCTTTCTTT. Protein sequence: CANSLGGEGNEAFF. Using reference TRBV11-3 and TRBJ1-1 for the parts outside the CDR3, the full variable domain is EAGVVQSPRYKIIEKKQPVAFWCNPISGHNTLYWYLQNLGQGPELLIRYENEEAVDDSQLPKDRFSAERLKGVDSTLKIQPAELGDSAVYLCANSLGGEGNEAFFGQGTRLTVV.

This clonotype was found once. Lacking the conserved final phenylalanine or tryptophan, this CDR3 likely reflects a read error. The CDR3 sequence is CSDPRVDSYEQYS. CDR3 coding DNA: TGCAGTGACCCCAGGGTAGATTCCTACGAGCAGTACTCC. The chain joins TRBV20-1 to TRBJ2-7, with D maybe TRBD1 (5 bases). The V gene lost 7 bases and the J gene lost 1 base, with 14 bases spanning the gap. This CDR3 contains 13 residues. The germline CDR1 and CDR2 sequences are DFQATT and SNEGSKA (reference sequence).

The DNA for the CDR3 is TGCAGTGCTAGCAGGGGGACTAGTGAGTACAATGAGCAGTTCTTC. It encodes CSASRGTSEYNEQFF. V is TRBV20-1 and J is TRBJ2-1; a possible D gene is TRBD2 (8 bases). The V end lost 3 bases, the J end lost 4 bases, and 16 bases lay between the germline ends. Germline CDR1 DFQATT, CDR2 SNEGSKA (reference sequence). CDR3 length: 15 amino acids.